Each of the 22 T cell receptor beta chains below was sequenced from the same sample in a study of T cell responses to AZD1222 COVID-19 vaccine (dated by TCRdb to about 2021). Taken with the paper, the label for time point translates to: about 28 days (+/-7) after the second vaccine dose. Explained via the paper, the treatment or condition label denotes: meningococcal conjugate vaccine given as trial control. The protocol used for the library was the immunoSEQ multiplex PCR assay. TCRdb mirrors the immuneACCESS table, restricted to in-frame sequences. Some clones are absent from its copies; in checked studies, under half trace to an unresolved V gene, and the reason for the others is unknown. Within this sample are 200,000 to 250,000 clones, with about 94% of them counted one time only. In total, the top ten clones hold around 1.7% of the sample. Material: peripheral blood, obtained 28 days after the second dose of the MenACWY control vaccine. The receptors here all came from an adult who received the MenACWY meningococcal vaccine as a control.

The chain's CDR3 is CASSLGRNEQFF. CDR3 in DNA: TGTGCCAGCAGCTTAGGGCGCAATGAGCAGTTCTTC. This sequence joins TRBV7-8 and TRBJ2-1; no clear D. The CDR3 consists of 12 residues. Per germline, CDR1 SGHVS and CDR2 FQNEAQ. The ends were cut back, 1 base at V and 6 bases at J, with 4 bases in the middle.

The genes are TRBV28 and TRBJ1-4; 7 bases map to TRBD1. Germline V CDR1 and CDR2: MDHEN, SYDVKM. The V gene end was trimmed by 4 bases and the J gene end by 7 bases; junction bases not matched to a gene: 9. The CDR3 extends over 15 amino acids. The CDR3 bases are TGTGCCAGCAGTTCAGGGGGGACGATAGCTGAAAAACTGTTTTTT. It translates to CASSSGGTIAEKLFF.

This chain links TRBV27 with TRBJ2-7; D is tentatively TRBD1 or TRBD2 (5 bases each). The germline CDR1 and CDR2 sequences are MNHEY and SMNVEV (reference sequence). The CDR3 sequence is 13 residues long. V lost 0 bases and J 7 bases, leaving 10 bases between the germline ends. This chain's CDR3 is CASSLSRWGEQYF. Written as DNA, the CDR3 is TGTGCCAGCAGTTTATCGAGGTGGGGGGAGCAGTACTTC.

V usage is TRBV5-1 and J usage is TRBJ2-1; 10 positions match TRBD1. The CDR3 totals 15 residues. V lost 3 bases and J lost 5; bases outside the gene matches: 5. CDR1 and CDR2 (germline): SGHRS, YFSETQ. The CDR3 is CASSSGQGDNNEQFF. DNA of the CDR3: TGCGCCAGCAGCTCCGGACAGGGGGACAACAATGAGCAGTTCTTC.

The genes are TRBV11-2 and TRBJ1-4; D call uncertain. The CDR3 covers 13 residues. Germline-derived CDR1 and CDR2 are SGHAT and FQNNGV. The V and J ends lost 4 bases and 6 bases respectively, with 9 bases between them. DNA of the CDR3: TGTGCCAGCAGCTACGGGTCATATGAAAAACTGTTTTTT. Translated: CASSYGSYEKLFF.

This rearrangement joins TRBV19 to TRBJ2-5, with a weak D call TRBD2 (6 bases). Germline V lookup: CDR1 LNHDA, CDR2 SQIVND (reference sequence). The CDR3 has 14 amino acids. V dropped 5 bases and J dropped 2 bases, with 12 bases sitting between them. The CDR3 region is CASSADYPQETQYF. CDR3 nucleotide sequence: TGTGCCAGTAGTGCGGACTATCCTCAAGAGACCCAGTACTTC.

The chain combines TRBV29-1 with TRBJ2-3; 7 bases align to TRBD2. V was pared by 7 bases and J by 5 bases, with 6 bases of the junction left unmatched. CDR1 is SQVTM, CDR2 ANQGSEA, per germline. This CDR3 contains 12 residues. CDR3 sequence (DNA): TGCAGCGGAAGACGGGGGGAAGATACGCAGTATTTT. The encoded protein is CSGRRGEDTQYF.

CDR3 amino acids: CASRGGLYEQYF. DNA for the CDR3: TGTGCCAGCAGGGGGGGTCTCTACGAGCAGTACTTC. The chain links TRBV6-5 to TRBJ2-7; a possible D gene is TRBD2 (6 bases). Germline CDR1 MNHEY, CDR2 SVGAGI. The CDR3 totals 12 residues. V was clipped by 6 bases and J by 3 bases, with 9 bases between them.

A single count supports this clone. This rearrangement joins TRBV6-5 to TRBJ2-5; TRBD1 aligns across 8 bases. Trimming cost V 6 bases and J 2 bases; bases outside gene matches: 5. The CDR3 is 14 residues long. Germline assignment: CDR1 MNHEY and CDR2 SVGAGI. CDR3 region: CASRNRGDQETQYF. The CDR3 DNA sequence: TGTGCCAGCAGAAACAGGGGGGATCAAGAGACCCAGTACTTC.

A word on this clone: The junction departs from germline at one end; a sequencing error may be responsible. V and J are TRBV28 and TRBJ2-3, with 8 bases aligning to TRBD1. Looked up from germline, CDR1 is MDHEN and CDR2 is SYDVKM. The CDR3 is 14 residues long. CDR3 nucleotide sequence: TGTGCCAGCAGTTACCTACGGACAGGGCCGAACGCGCACTTT. Translated, it gives CASSYLRTGPNAHF. The complete variable domain, with remaining parts taken from reference TRBV28 and TRBJ2-3, reads DVKVTQSSRYLVKRTGEKVFLECVQDMDHENMFWYRQDPGLGLRLIYFSYDVKMKEKGDIPEGYSVSREKKERFSLILESASTNQTSMYLCASSYLRTGPNAHFGPGTRLTVL.

This clone appeared a single time. The chain uses TRBV2 and TRBJ1-5; TRBD1 aligns across 7 bases. The CDR3 has 15 residues. The V segment lost 4 bases and the J segment 6 bases; nucleotides outside the gene matches: 9. Germline V gives CDR1 SNHLY, CDR2 FYNNEI. Here the CDR3 reads CASSVDDREGQPQHF. CDR3 DNA: TGTGCCAGCAGTGTAGACGACAGGGAGGGTCAGCCCCAGCATTTT. Combining the CDR3 with reference TRBV2 and TRBJ1-5 gives the whole variable domain EPEVTQTPSHQVTQMGQEVILRCVPISNHLYFYWYRQILGQKVEFLVSFYNNEISEKSEIFDDQFSVERPDGSNFTLKIRSTKLEDSAMYFCASSVDDREGQPQHFGDGTRLSIL.

The gene calls are TRBV7-2 and TRBJ2-2; 7 positions match TRBD1. V dropped 3 bases and J dropped 0; count of bases not matched to a gene: 7. This CDR3 comprises 17 residues. Germline values: CDR1 SGHTA, CDR2 FQGNSA. CDR3 residues: CASSLAQGDPNTGELFF. The CDR3 DNA is TGTGCCAGCAGCTTGGCCCAGGGGGACCCGAACACCGGGGAGCTGTTTTTT.

This rearrangement joins TRBV7-9 to TRBJ2-2; D is unresolved. CDR1 SEHNR and CDR2 FQNEAQ come from the germline V gene (reference sequence). V gave up 5 bases and J gave up 6 bases, with 7 bases separating them. This CDR3 is 12 amino acids long. This CDR3 is CASSPGAGELFF. CDR3 in DNA: TGTGCCAGCAGCCCTGGGGCCGGGGAGCTGTTTTTT. Full variable domain (outside the CDR3, taken from reference TRBV7-9 and TRBJ2-2): DTGVSQNPRHKITKRGQNVTFRCDPISEHNRLYWYRQTLGQGPEFLTYFQNEAQLEKSRLLSDRFSAERPKGSFSTLEIQRTEQGDSAMYLCASSPGAGELFFGEGSRLTVL.

This clone was seen a single time. The chain couples TRBV28 to TRBJ2-1; 9 positions agree with TRBD2. The CDR3 loop spans 14 amino acids. V was pared by 2 bases and J by 9 bases, with 5 bases of the junction left unmatched. Germline CDR1 is MDHEN and CDR2 is SYDVKM. In nucleotides, the CDR3 is TGTGCCAGCAGTTTAGCGGGAGGGGGTGGTGAGCAGTTCTTC. It translates to CASSLAGGGGEQFF.

This clone was observed a single time. The rearrangement uses TRBV5-4 and TRBJ1-2; D uncertain. The CDR3 contains 12 residues. Germline lookup yields CDR1 SGHNT and CDR2 YYREEE (reference sequence). Trimming stripped 4 bases from V and 7 bases from J, with 11 bases between. The CDR3 protein is CASSLITSGYTF. CDR3 nucleotide sequence: TGTGCCAGCAGCCTAATAACCTCTGGCTACACCTTC. Together with reference TRBV5-4 and TRBJ1-2, the CDR3 gives the full variable domain: ETGVTQSPTHLIKTRGQQVTLRCSSQSGHNTVSWYQQALGQGPQFIFQYYREEENGRGNFPPRFSGLQFPNYSSELNVNALELDDSALYLCASSLITSGYTFGSGTRLTVV.

V and J are TRBV28 and TRBJ1-5; TRBD1 matches at 7 bases. This CDR3 comprises 14 residues. CDR1 and CDR2 from the germline V gene are MDHEN and SYDVKM. Trimming at V came to 5 bases and at J to 5 bases, leaving 6 bases not matched to a gene. The CDR3 region has the DNA TGTGCCAGCAGTAGCGGACAGGCGGATCAGCCCCAGCATTTT. It is translated as CASSSGQADQPQHF.

This rearrangement joins TRBV6-1 to TRBJ2-4; 9 bases match TRBD2. J gave up 8 bases and V 4 bases, and 18 bases lay outside the gene matches. This CDR3 has 18 amino acids. CDR1 is MNHNS, CDR2 SASEGT, per germline. The CDR3 nucleotides are TGTGCCAGCAGTGCGGGGTTAGCGGGAGCCGGGGTACGGTACATTCAGTACTTC. The encoded protein is CASSAGLAGAGVRYIQYF.

This rearrangement joins TRBV19 to TRBJ1-5; D is possibly TRBD1 (5 bases). The germline V gene encodes CDR1 LNHDA and CDR2 SQIVND (reference sequence). The V gene lost 5 bases and the J gene lost 6 bases, with 14 bases spanning the gap. This CDR3 is built from 14 residues. CDR3 sequence reads: CASSWVGVSQPQHF. CDR3 DNA: TGTGCCAGTAGTTGGGTGGGGGTGAGTCAGCCCCAGCATTTT.

The chain employs TRBV6-1 and TRBJ2-7, with a weak D call TRBD1 (6 bases). The CDR3 runs 14 residues. Germline V gene lookup returns CDR1 MNHNS and CDR2 SASEGT. Trimming pared 2 bases from V and 2 bases from J, leaving 10 bases between. CDR3 region: CASSEWPGAYEQYF. In nucleotides, the CDR3 is TGTGCCAGCAGTGAATGGCCAGGGGCCTACGAGCAGTACTTC.

V usage is TRBV28 and J usage is TRBJ2-7; no definite D call. The CDR3 extends over 12 amino acids. Trimming took off 6 bases at V and 2 bases at J, with 8 bases between the two ends. The germline V gene has CDR1 MDHEN and CDR2 SYDVKM. CDR3: CASRLSTYEQYF. The DNA of the CDR3 is TGTGCCAGCAGGCTGAGCACCTACGAGCAGTACTTC.

J is TRBJ1-5 and V is TRBV30; D may be TRBD1 (5 bases). CDR3 size: 12 residues. V lost 5 bases to trimming and J lost 3 bases, with 8 bases between them. Germline V lookup: CDR1 GTSNPN, CDR2 SVGIG (reference sequence). The CDR3 loop is CAWGGNNQPQHF. The CDR3 DNA sequence: TGTGCCTGGGGGGGGAACAATCAGCCCCAGCATTTT.

This clone was seen only once. The rearrangement uses TRBV10-3 and TRBJ1-4, with a weak D call TRBD1 (6 bases). The CDR3 length is 16 residues. Germline V gene data show CDR1 as ENHRY and CDR2 as SYGVKD. Trimming took off 6 bases at V and 7 bases at J, with 21 bases between the two ends. The CDR3 nucleotides read TGTGCCATCAGCGCGACGACAGGTTTCAACGGTGAAAAACTGTTTTTT. Translated, it gives CAISATTGFNGEKLFF.